The 7 T cell receptor beta chains reported below all come from one sample, sequenced in a study of T cell responses to AZD1222 COVID-19 vaccine. Only in-frame clones appear in the TCRdb table, and some are missing; sequencing was by immunoSEQ multiplex PCR. The table has around 80,000 clones, 70% to 90% seen once. The sample in question was peripheral blood, obtained 28 days after the second AZD1222 dose. The receptors come from an adult who received the AZD1222 COVID-19 vaccine.

This chain uses TRBV12-3 or TRBV12-4 with TRBJ1-1; 7 nucleotides align to TRBD1. The J segment lost 1 base and the V segment lost 5 bases, leaving 1 base of the junction unmatched. This CDR3 region has 13 residues. CDR3 sequence (DNA): TGTGCCAGCAGTCGGACAGGGAACACTGAAGCTTTCTTT. Translating gives CASSRTGNTEAFF.

The chain couples TRBV28 to TRBJ1-1; maybe TRBD1 (6 bases). Trimming removed 5 bases from V and 4 bases from J, with 20 bases in between. This CDR3 comprises 16 residues. CDR1 is MDHEN, CDR2 SYDVKM, per germline. The DNA of the CDR3 is TGTGCCAGCAGTCCCGTCCCTCCGATAGGGGGCACTGAAGCTTTCTTT. Protein product: CASSPVPPIGGTEAFF.

The chain recombines TRBV18 with TRBJ1-4; D ambiguous. The germline CDR1 and CDR2 sequences are KGHSH and LQKENI. The CDR3 extends over 16 amino acids. The V and J ends lost 3 bases and 0 bases respectively, with 11 bases between them. The CDR3 DNA sequence: TGTGCCAGCTCACCCGCCCTTAGCCCAACTAATGAAAAACTGTTTTTT. Encoded protein: CASSPALSPTNEKLFF.

This clone is deemed medium-sized. The chain has TRBV2 and TRBJ1-2, with D possibly matching TRBD1 (6 bases). V was pared by 10 bases and J by 0 bases, with 21 bases between. The V gene's germline CDR1 is SNHLY and CDR2 FYNNEI. The CDR3 loop spans 16 amino acids. CDR3 sequence (DNA): TGTGCCATTCCGATCCTCCGGGACAAAACTAACTATGGCTACACCTTC. Protein product: CAIPILRDKTNYGYTF.

V and J are TRBV6-5 and TRBJ1-5; D ambiguous. CDR1 is MNHEY and CDR2 is SVGAGI in the germline V gene. V lost 6 bases, J lost 5 bases, and 17 bases lay in between. The CDR3 extends over 15 amino acids. Here the CDR3 DNA reads TGTGCCAGCAGGGGAGCCGCTGGCGGATATCAGCCCCAGCATTTT. It encodes CASRGAAGGYQPQHF.

J is TRBJ2-3 and V is TRBV5-1; D remains unclear. This CDR3 comprises 14 residues. Germline assignment: CDR1 SGHRS and CDR2 YFSETQ. With 0 bases removed from V and 3 bases from J, the gap between germline ends came to 8 bases. The CDR3 reads CASSLGWGTDTQYF. DNA of the CDR3: TGCGCCAGCAGCTTGGGTTGGGGAACAGATACGCAGTATTTT.

The CDR3 spells CASSLAAGFGEKLFF. In DNA form, the CDR3 reads TGTGCCAGCAGCTTGGCGGCAGGGTTTGGTGAAAAACTGTTTTTT. This chain connects TRBV5-4 to TRBJ1-4; a possible D gene is TRBD1 (5 bases). The CDR3 extends over 15 amino acids. The germline gives CDR1 SGHNT, CDR2 YYREEE (reference sequence). V lost 0 bases and J lost 7, with 13 bases in between.